Presented here are 14 T cell receptor beta chains from one specimen sequenced in a study of blood T cell repertoires in COVID-19. TCRdb's table, derived via immunoSEQ multiplex PCR, lists solely in-frame clones and lacks some. The sample carries around 250,000 clones, 83% recorded once. What was sequenced was peripheral blood. All receptors come from a man older than 75 with acute or convalescent COVID-19.

The rearrangement links TRBV4-2 to TRBJ1-4; D is unresolved. This CDR3 spans 16 amino acids. V lost 1 base and J lost 8, with 17 bases in between. CDR1 LGHNA and CDR2 YNFKEQ come from the germline V gene. DNA of the CDR3: TGTGCCAGCAGCCAAGGTGTATCAGCGGGGTACGAAAAACTGTTTTTT. It translates to CASSQGVSAGYEKLFF.

This chain connects TRBV18 to TRBJ2-5, with 9 nucleotides matching TRBD1. After removal of 5 bases from V and 4 bases from J, the junction contained 8 bases not matched to a gene. Germline CDR1 reads KGHSH; CDR2 reads LQKENI. CDR3 length: 15 residues. The CDR3 loop is CASSSTGGVRETQYF. The CDR3 DNA follows: TGTGCCAGCTCATCCACAGGGGGCGTCCGAGAGACCCAGTACTTC.

CDR3 sequence: CASSLGRNTGELFF. The CDR3 DNA reads as TGTGCCAGCAGTTTGGGCCGGAACACCGGGGAGCTGTTTTTT. The V gene is TRBV28, the J gene TRBJ2-2; D gene ambiguous. From germline, CDR1 is MDHEN and CDR2 SYDVKM. V was cut by 3 bases and J by 1 base, with 6 bases left in between. CDR3 length: 14 amino acids.

The chain couples TRBV3-1 (or the pseudogene TRBV3-2) to TRBJ2-3; weak D call: TRBD1 (6 bases). This CDR3 region has 16 residues. Trimming shortened V by 5 bases and J by 4 bases, and 19 bases separated the two germline ends. CDR1 and CDR2 from the germline V gene are LGHDT and YNNKEL (reference sequence). CDR3 sequence: CASSIILGARADTQYF. CDR3 in DNA: TGTGCCAGCAGCATTATTTTGGGGGCCCGGGCAGATACGCAGTATTTT.

The CDR3: CASSQTGDTQYF. The CDR3, as DNA: TGTGCCAGCAGCCAAACGGGGGATACGCAGTATTTT. The rearrangement links TRBV3-1 (or the pseudogene TRBV3-2) to TRBJ2-3, with a possible D match to TRBD2 (5 bases). Germline values: CDR1 LGHDT, CDR2 YNNKEL (reference sequence). CDR3 length equals 12 residues. V was pared by 2 bases and J by 6 bases, with 6 bases between.

This clone appeared a single time. This rearrangement joins TRBV5-1 to TRBJ1-4; 7 nucleotides line up with TRBD1. The germline V gene has CDR1 SGHRS and CDR2 YFSETQ. This CDR3 is 15 amino acids long. V lost 5 bases and J lost 4; bases outside the gene matches: 8. This chain's CDR3 is CASRKEQGINEKLFF. The CDR3 coding sequence is TGCGCCAGCAGAAAGGAACAGGGGATTAATGAAAAACTGTTTTTT. Combining the CDR3 with reference TRBV5-1 and TRBJ1-4 gives the whole variable domain KAGVTQTPRYLIKTRGQQVTLSCSPISGHRSVSWYQQTPGQGLQFLFEYFSETQRNKGNFPGRFSGRQFSNSRSEMNVSTLELGDSALYLCASRKEQGINEKLFFGSGTQLSVL.

The chain has TRBV7-3 and TRBJ2-3, with 10 bases that match TRBD1. V lost 4 bases to trimming and J lost 7 bases; unmatched junction nucleotides: 5. This CDR3 contains 14 residues. Germline-derived CDR1 and CDR2 are SGHTA and FQGTGA. The chain's CDR3 is CASSSTGGANTQYF. The CDR3 nucleotides read TGTGCCAGCAGCTCGACAGGGGGCGCGAATACGCAGTATTTT.

As DNA, the CDR3 is TGTGCCAGCTTAGCGGAGGTCACAGATACGCAGTATTTT. Residues: CASLAEVTDTQYF. The chain links TRBV2 to TRBJ2-3; maybe TRBD2 (6 bases). Germline lookup yields CDR1 SNHLY and CDR2 FYNNEI. The CDR3 spans 13 residues. Trimming removed 8 bases at V and 2 bases at J, with 11 bases between.

J is TRBJ2-3 and V is TRBV6-2 or TRBV6-3; no clear D. V lost 2 bases, J lost 4 bases, and 7 bases lay in between. The germline V gene has CDR1 MNHEY and CDR2 SVGEGT. This CDR3 has 13 amino acids. The CDR3 nucleotides read TGTGCCAGCAGTTACGGCCCTTCAGATACGCAGTATTTT. Its translation: CASSYGPSDTQYF.

This chain joins TRBV28 and TRBJ1-2; 10 bases are a match to TRBD1. Germline CDR1 is MDHEN and CDR2 is SYDVKM. V shed 1 base and J 6 bases; nucleotides not matched to a gene: 14. The CDR3 has 18 residues. CDR3 residues: CASSLLSPRGTGVDGYTF. DNA for the CDR3: TGTGCCAGCAGTTTATTATCTCCACGGGGGACAGGGGTTGATGGCTACACCTTC.

CDR3 amino acids: CASSFPGQGEYGYTF. In DNA, the CDR3 is TGTGCCAGCAGTTTTCCGGGACAGGGCGAGTATGGCTACACCTTC. The V gene is TRBV28, the J gene TRBJ1-2; TRBD1 matches at 9 bases. V gave up 3 bases and J gave up 5 bases; unmatched junction bases: 7. Germline V gene sequence: CDR1 MDHEN, CDR2 SYDVKM. This CDR3 spans 15 amino acids.

The chain has TRBV2 and TRBJ1-6, with 11 bases that match TRBD1. CDR1 SNHLY and CDR2 FYNNEI come from the germline V gene. There are 18 residues in the CDR3. After removal of 7 bases from V and 10 bases from J, the junction contained 18 bases not matched to a gene. For the CDR3, the DNA is TGTGCCAGCACCTCCGGCGGGACAGGGGGGTTGGTTAGCTCACCCCTCCACTTT. Amino acid sequence: CASTSGGTGGLVSSPLHF.

The rearrangement joins TRBV7-9 to TRBJ2-5, with 8 bases fitting TRBD2. This CDR3 comprises 14 residues. Germline V gene lookup returns CDR1 SEHNR and CDR2 FQNEAQ (reference sequence). V dropped 4 bases and J dropped 6; count of bases not matched to a gene: 7. The CDR3 loop reads CASSSTSGQQTQYF. CDR3 coding DNA: TGTGCCAGCAGCTCCACTAGCGGTCAACAGACCCAGTACTTC. Using reference TRBV7-9 and TRBJ2-5 for the parts outside the CDR3, the full variable domain is DTGVSQNPRHKITKRGQNVTFRCDPISEHNRLYWYRQTLGQGPEFLTYFQNEAQLEKSRLLSDRFSAERPKGSFSTLEIQRTEQGDSAMYLCASSSTSGQQTQYFGPGTRLLVL.

The gene calls are TRBV11-2 and TRBJ2-1; 9 bases are a match to TRBD2. The V gene end was trimmed by 2 bases and the J gene end by 9 bases; junction bases not matched to a gene: 8. The CDR3 is 15 amino acids. The germline CDR1 and CDR2 sequences are SGHAT and FQNNGV. The CDR3 reads CASSLWRGGAGEQFF. The CDR3 region has the DNA TGTGCCAGCAGCTTATGGCGCGGGGGGGCGGGTGAGCAGTTCTTC. Filled out from reference TRBV11-2 and TRBJ2-1, the complete variable domain reads EAGVAQSPRYKIIEKRQSVAFWCNPISGHATLYWYQQILGQGPKLLIQFQNNGVVDDSQLPKDRFSAERLKGVDSTLKIQPAKLEDSAVYLCASSLWRGGAGEQFFGPGTRLTVL.